Sequencing of this TCR beta chain was carried out in a study of shared clonotypes between healthy human individuals. Data came from immunoSEQ multiplex PCR; TCRdb stores just in-frame clones and leaves some out. This sample has more than 1,200,000 clones, with roughly 98.5% found just once. The germline CDR1 and CDR2 sequences are MNHNS and SASEGT. This CDR3 has 14 amino acids. Trimming removed 6 bases at V and 7 bases at J, with 15 bases between. Findings of the study overall: The study's rarefaction showed incomplete sorted-subset sequencing despite large depth. The donor pool, a small one, limited the genetic and exposure-history diversity represented.

Notes on this clone: The antigen is unknown.

The sequencing input was naive CD4+ T cells sorted from blood. Specified subset: CD45RA+ positively selected. The V gene is TRBV6-1, the J gene TRBJ2-2; D is possibly TRBD1 or TRBD2 (5 bases each). The sequence derives from a man younger than 40 in good health. CDR3 nucleotides: TGTGCCAGCAGGGCCGGGACCCTAGTCGGGGAGCTGTTTTTT. It codes for CASRAGTLVGELFF.